The 5 T cell receptor beta chains below were found in one sample sequenced in a study of cytomegalovirus exposure and HLA in healthy donors. The study ran its PCR with 60 Vbeta and 13 Jbeta primers. The method was immunoSEQ multiplex PCR; TCRdb's version includes in-frame clones alone and lacks a portion of them. The sample carries 200,000 to 250,000 clones, around 76% recorded once. Sequencing was performed on PBMCs. Every receptor here comes from a man younger than 35 in good health and CMV-seronegative.

Of note for this clone: This specimen includes other DNA sequences encoding the same CDR3. This chain links TRBV5-1 with TRBJ1-1; TRBD1 might be the D (5 bases). This CDR3 is built from 14 residues. V gave up 0 bases and J gave up 3 bases, with 9 bases separating them. The V gene's germline CDR1 is SGHRS and CDR2 YFSETQ. The CDR3 loop is CASSLGGGDTEAFF. In nucleotides, the CDR3 is TGCGCCAGCAGCTTGGGGGGGGGTGACACTGAAGCTTTCTTT.

The V and J genes are TRBV27 and TRBJ2-4, with 8 nucleotides matching TRBD1. The CDR3 extends over 16 amino acids. Per germline, CDR1 MNHEY and CDR2 SMNVEV (reference sequence). V gave up 6 bases and J gave up 0 bases; unmatched junction bases: 7. CDR3 coding DNA: TGTGCCAGCAGCCCCCAGGGGGCCCTAGCCAAAAACATTCAGTACTTC. This sequence encodes CASSPQGALAKNIQYF.

This chain joins TRBV7-9 and TRBJ1-2; D gene ambiguous. Germline V lookup: CDR1 SEHNR, CDR2 FQNEAQ (reference sequence). The CDR3 extends over 14 amino acids. V was shortened by 1 base and J by 1 base, with 7 bases between the two germline ends. DNA for the CDR3: TGTGCCAGCAGCTTAGGAGGTGGTAACTATGGCTACACCTTC. Residues: CASSLGGGNYGYTF.

The V and J genes are TRBV5-3 and TRBJ2-7; 8 bases match TRBD1. TRBV5-3 carries the ORF label, with uncertain function. The ends lost 0 bases at V and 7 bases at J; junction bases unmatched: 15. CDR3 size: 17 residues. Written as DNA, the CDR3 is TGTGCCAGAAGCTTGGCCGAGGACAGGGACATAAGGGGGGAGCAGTACTTC. Its protein product is CARSLAEDRDIRGEQYF.

Turning to this clone: Mismatch with germline at one junction end may stem from a read error. V gene TRBV5-1 combines with J gene TRBJ2-1; 7 bases agree with TRBD2. The CDR3 is 15 residues long. CDR1 and CDR2 from the germline V gene are SGHRS and YFSETQ. CDR3 region: CASSDPASGHNGQFF. The CDR3, as DNA: TGCGCCAGCAGCGACCCGGCTAGCGGTCACAATGGGCAGTTCTTC.